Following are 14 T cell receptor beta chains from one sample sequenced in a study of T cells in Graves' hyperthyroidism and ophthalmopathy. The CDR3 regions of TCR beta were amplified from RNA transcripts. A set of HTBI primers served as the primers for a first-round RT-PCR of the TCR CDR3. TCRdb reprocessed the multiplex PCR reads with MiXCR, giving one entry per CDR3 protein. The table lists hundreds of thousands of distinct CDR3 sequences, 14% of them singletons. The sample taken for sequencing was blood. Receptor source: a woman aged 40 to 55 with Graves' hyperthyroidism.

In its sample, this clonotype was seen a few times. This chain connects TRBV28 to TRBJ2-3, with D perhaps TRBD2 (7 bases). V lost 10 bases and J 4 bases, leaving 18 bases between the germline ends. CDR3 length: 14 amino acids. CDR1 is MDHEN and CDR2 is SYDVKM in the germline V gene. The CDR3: CAIRGGVGADTQYF. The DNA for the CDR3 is TGTGCCATCAGGGGAGGGGTAGGGGCAGATACGCAGTATTTT. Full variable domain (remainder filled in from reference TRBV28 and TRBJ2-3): DVKVTQSSRYLVKRTGEKVFLECVQDMDHENMFWYRQDPGLGLRLIYFSYDVKMKEKGDIPEGYSVSREKKERFSLILESASTNQTSMYLCAIRGGVGADTQYFGPGTRLTVL.

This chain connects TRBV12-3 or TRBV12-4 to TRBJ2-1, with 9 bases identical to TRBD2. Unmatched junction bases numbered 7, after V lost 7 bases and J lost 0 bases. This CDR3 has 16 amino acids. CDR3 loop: CASTLAGYRSYNEQFF. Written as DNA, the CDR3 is TGTGCCAGCACCCTAGCGGGATACCGCTCCTACAATGAGCAGTTCTTC.

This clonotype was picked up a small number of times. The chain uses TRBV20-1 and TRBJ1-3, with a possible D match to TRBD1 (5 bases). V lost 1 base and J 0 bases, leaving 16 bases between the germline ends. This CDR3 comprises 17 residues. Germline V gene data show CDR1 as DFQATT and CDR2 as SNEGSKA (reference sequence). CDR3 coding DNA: TGCAGTGCTAGAGTCCTGGCAGGGAAGAGCTCTGGAAACACCATATATTTT. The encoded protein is CSARVLAGKSSGNTIYF.

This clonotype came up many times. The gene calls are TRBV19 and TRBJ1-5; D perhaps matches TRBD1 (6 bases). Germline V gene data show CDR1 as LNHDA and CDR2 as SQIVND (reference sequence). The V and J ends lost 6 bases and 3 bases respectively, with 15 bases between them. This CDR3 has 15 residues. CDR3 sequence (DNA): TGTGCCAGTAGGCTTCCGACAGGAGACAATCAGCCCCAGCATTTT. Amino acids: CASRLPTGDNQPQHF.

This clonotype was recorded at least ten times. Here the CDR3 DNA reads TGTGCCAGCAGGTCCGGGACAGACTACGAGCAGTACTTC. It yields the protein CASRSGTDYEQYF. The chain employs TRBV7-2 and TRBJ2-7; the match to TRBD1 covers 7 bases. V gave up 6 bases and J gave up 3 bases; unmatched junction bases: 5. In germline, CDR1 is SGHTA, CDR2 FQGNSA. This CDR3 region has 13 residues.

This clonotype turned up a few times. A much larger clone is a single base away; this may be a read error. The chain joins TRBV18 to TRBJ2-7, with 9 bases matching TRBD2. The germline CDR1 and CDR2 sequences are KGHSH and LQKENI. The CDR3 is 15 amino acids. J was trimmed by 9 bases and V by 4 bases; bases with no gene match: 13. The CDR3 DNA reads TGTGCCAGCTCACGGTTAGCGGGAGAAATCGACGGGCAGTACTTC. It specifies CASSRLAGEIDGQYF.

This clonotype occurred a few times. This chain's CDR3 is CASSAGLAGRYTQYF. The CDR3 nucleotides read TGTGCCAGCAGTGCGGGACTAGCGGGAAGGTATACGCAGTATTTT. The chain links TRBV12-3 or TRBV12-4 to TRBJ2-3; 13 nucleotides align to TRBD2. The V gene end was trimmed by 5 bases and the J gene end by 7 bases; junction bases not matched to a gene: 6. The CDR3 is 15 amino acids.

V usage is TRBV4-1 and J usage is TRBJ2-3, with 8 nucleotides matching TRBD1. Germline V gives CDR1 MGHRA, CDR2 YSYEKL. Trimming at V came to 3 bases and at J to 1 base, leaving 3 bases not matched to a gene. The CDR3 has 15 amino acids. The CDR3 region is CASSQDRVGTDTQYF. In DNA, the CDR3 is TGCGCCAGCAGCCAGGACAGGGTGGGCACAGATACGCAGTATTTT.

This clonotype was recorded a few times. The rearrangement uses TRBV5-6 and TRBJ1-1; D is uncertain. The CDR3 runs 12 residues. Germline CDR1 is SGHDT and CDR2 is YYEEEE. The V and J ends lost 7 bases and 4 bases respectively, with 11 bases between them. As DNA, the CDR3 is TGTGCCAGCTATTCAATAGGCACTGAAGCTTTCTTT. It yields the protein CASYSIGTEAFF.

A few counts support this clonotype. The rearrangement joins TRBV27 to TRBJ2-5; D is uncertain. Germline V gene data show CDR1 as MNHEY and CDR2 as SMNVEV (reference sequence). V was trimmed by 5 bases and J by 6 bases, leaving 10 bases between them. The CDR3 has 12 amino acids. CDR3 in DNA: TGTGCCAGCAGTGTGTGGTCGAAGACCCAGTACTTC. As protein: CASSVWSKTQYF.

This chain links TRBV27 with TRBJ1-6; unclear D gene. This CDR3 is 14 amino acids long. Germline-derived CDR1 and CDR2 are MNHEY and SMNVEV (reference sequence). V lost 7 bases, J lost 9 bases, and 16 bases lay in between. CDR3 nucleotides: TGTGCCAGCAACCAGGCAGCAGGTGTTTCACCCCTCCACTTT. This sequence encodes CASNQAAGVSPLHF.

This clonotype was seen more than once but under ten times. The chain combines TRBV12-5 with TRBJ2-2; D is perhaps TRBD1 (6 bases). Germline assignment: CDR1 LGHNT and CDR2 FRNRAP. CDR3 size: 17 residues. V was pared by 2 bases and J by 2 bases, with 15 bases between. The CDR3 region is CASGLNPGHTNTGELFF. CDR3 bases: TGTGCTAGTGGTTTGAACCCGGGACATACCAACACCGGGGAGCTGTTTTTT.

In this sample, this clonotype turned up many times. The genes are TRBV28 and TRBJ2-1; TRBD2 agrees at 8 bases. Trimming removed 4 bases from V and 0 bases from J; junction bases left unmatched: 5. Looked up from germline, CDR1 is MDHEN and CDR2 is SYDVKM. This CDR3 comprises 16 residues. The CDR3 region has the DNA TGTGCCAGCAGTTCAGCTAGCGGGCCCTCCTACAATGAGCAGTTCTTC. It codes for CASSSASGPSYNEQFF.

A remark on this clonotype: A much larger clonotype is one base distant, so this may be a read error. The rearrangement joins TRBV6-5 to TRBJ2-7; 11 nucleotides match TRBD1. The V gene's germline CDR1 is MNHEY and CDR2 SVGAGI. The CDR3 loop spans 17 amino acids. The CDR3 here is CASSYGTGGDSPYEQCF. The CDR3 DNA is TGTGCCAGCAGTTACGGGACAGGGGGGGACTCGCCCTACGAGCAGTGCTTC.